Each of the 19 T cell receptor beta chains below was sequenced from the same sample in a study of cytomegalovirus exposure and HLA in healthy donors. It was with 60 Vbeta and 13 Jbeta primers that the PCR ran. The repertoire was sequenced with immunoSEQ multiplex PCR; TCRdb's copy has only in-frame clones and lacks some. The sample lists approximately 150,000 clones; approximately 84% were seen once. The sequenced sample was PBMCs. The receptors come from a woman aged 60 to 75 in good health and CMV-seropositive.

The chain employs TRBV18 and TRBJ2-5; the D gene is possibly TRBD1 (6 bases). Trimming took 2 bases from V and 2 from J, leaving 6 bases between them. From germline, CDR1 is KGHSH and CDR2 LQKENI. The CDR3 consists of 13 residues. The CDR3 reads CASSPTGQETQYF. The CDR3 DNA is TGTGCCAGCTCACCAACAGGGCAAGAGACCCAGTACTTC.

Note on this clone: A junction end diverges from the germline sequence, so it may reflect a read error. The chain uses TRBV29-1 and TRBJ2-1, with 9 bases fitting TRBD1. Per the germline V gene, CDR1 is SQVTM and CDR2 is ANQGSEA. The CDR3 consists of 14 residues. CDR3 sequence: CSVLGTGIYNGQFF. The CDR3 coding sequence is TGCAGCGTTTTGGGGACAGGGATCTACAATGGGCAGTTCTTC.

The chain carries TRBV18 and TRBJ1-5; D ambiguous. V dropped 2 bases and J dropped 7 bases, with 9 bases sitting between them. The germline CDR1 and CDR2 sequences are KGHSH and LQKENI. This CDR3 has 13 residues. The CDR3, as DNA: TGTGCCAGCTCACCAGGGAGTGGACAGCCCCAGCATTTT. The encoded protein is CASSPGSGQPQHF.

This chain uses TRBV2 with TRBJ1-5, with D perhaps TRBD1 (6 bases). This CDR3 region has 14 residues. Trimming left V 6 bases short and J 6 bases short, with 15 bases between. CDR1 is SNHLY, CDR2 FYNNEI, per germline. CDR3 in DNA: TGTGCCAGCAGAACTAAACAGGGCCCTCAGCCCCAGCATTTT. Its translation is CASRTKQGPQPQHF.

The genes are TRBV19 and TRBJ2-1; D is perhaps TRBD2 (6 bases). CDR1 is LNHDA, CDR2 SQIVND, per germline (reference sequence). The CDR3 sequence is 14 residues long. Between the trimmed V and J ends, which lost 1 base and 9 bases, there was a span of 13 bases. DNA for the CDR3: TGTGCCAGTAGTATAGCGACTAGTAGGTCTGAGCAGTTCTTC. It yields the protein CASSIATSRSEQFF. Full variable domain (missing parts from reference TRBV19 and TRBJ2-1): DGGITQSPKYLFRKEGQNVTLSCEQNLNHDAMYWYRQDPGQGLRLIYYSQIVNDFQKGDIAEGYSVSREKKESFPLTVTSAQKNPTAFYLCASSIATSRSEQFFGPGTRLTVL.

V gene TRBV11-2 combines with J gene TRBJ2-1; D might be TRBD2 (6 bases). V dropped 7 bases and J dropped 8 bases, with 15 bases sitting between them. Germline-derived CDR1 and CDR2 are SGHAT and FQNNGV. This CDR3 is built from 13 residues. The CDR3 coding sequence is TGTGCCAGCACCGGGAGCCTAGCGTATGAGCAGTTCTTC. Amino acids: CASTGSLAYEQFF.

The chain links TRBV7-2 to TRBJ2-1, with 12 positions matching TRBD2. The CDR3 length is 14 residues. Per germline, CDR1 SGHTA and CDR2 FQGNSA. Unmatched junction bases numbered 4, after V lost 1 base and J lost 12 bases. CDR3 region: CASSLGLAGAGQFF. DNA for the CDR3: TGTGCCAGCAGCTTAGGACTAGCGGGAGCGGGGCAGTTCTTC.

The chain joins TRBV18 to TRBJ2-1, with a possible D match to TRBD2 (6 bases). V shed 3 bases and J shed 1 base, with 16 bases lying between them. CDR3 length: 17 amino acids. Germline values: CDR1 KGHSH, CDR2 LQKENI. The CDR3 sequence: CASSPGGKRRSYNEQFF. DNA for the CDR3: TGTGCCAGCTCACCGGGCGGGAAGCGGAGGTCCTACAATGAGCAGTTCTTC.

The CDR3 nucleotides read TGTGCCAGCAGACACGCAGGGCGCAATCAGCCCCAGCATTTT. This translates into CASRHAGRNQPQHF. V and J are TRBV6-6 and TRBJ1-5, with D perhaps matching TRBD1 (5 bases). Germline V gene data show CDR1 as MNHNY and CDR2 as SVGAGI (reference sequence). Trimming shortened V by 6 bases and J by 2 bases, and 11 bases separated the two germline ends. This CDR3 has 14 residues.

V and J are TRBV4-2 and TRBJ2-5; TRBD1 agrees at 7 bases. V was clipped by 1 base and J by 0 bases; unmatched bases: 14. CDR3 size: 19 residues. The germline gives CDR1 LGHNA, CDR2 YNFKEQ. The DNA of the CDR3 is TGTGCCAGCAGCCAAGCCCTGAAGCCTTCACAGGGGTACCAAGAGACCCAGTACTTC. Protein sequence: CASSQALKPSQGYQETQYF.

The genes are TRBV5-4 and TRBJ2-5; 9 bases agree with TRBD2. The CDR3 length is 15 residues. With 4 bases clipped from V and 4 bases from J, the junction kept 8 bases outside the gene matches. CDR1 SGHNT and CDR2 YYREEE come from the germline V gene (reference sequence). The CDR3 DNA sequence: TGTGCCAGCAGCGGACTGGGGACTAGCAGAGAGACCCAGTACTTC. Amino acids: CASSGLGTSRETQYF.

The chain joins TRBV19 to TRBJ1-1; TRBD1 aligns across 7 bases. The germline gives CDR1 LNHDA, CDR2 SQIVND (reference sequence). V was pared by 7 bases and J by 7 bases, with 12 bases of the junction left unmatched. This CDR3 is 14 amino acids long. This CDR3 reads CASKGRGSVSEAFF. The CDR3 nucleotides read TGTGCCAGTAAGGGCAGGGGGAGTGTGAGTGAAGCTTTCTTT.

This clone occurred a few times. The V gene is TRBV6-5, the J gene TRBJ1-1, with D possibly being TRBD1 (6 bases). Trimming removed 1 base from V and 3 bases from J, with 9 bases in between. The CDR3 is 14 amino acids. Germline CDR1 is MNHEY and CDR2 is SVGAGI. This chain's CDR3 is CASSYLDSHTEAFF. Here the CDR3 DNA reads TGTGCCAGCAGTTACTTGGACAGCCACACTGAAGCTTTCTTT.

This chain uses TRBV29-1 with TRBJ2-7, with 10 nucleotides matching TRBD2. CDR1 and CDR2 (germline): SQVTM, ANQGSEA. This CDR3 comprises 13 residues. V lost 5 bases and J lost 3; bases outside the gene matches: 4. The CDR3 protein is CSVSGRAVYEQYF. As DNA, the CDR3 is TGCAGCGTTAGCGGGAGGGCGGTCTACGAGCAGTACTTC.

CDR3 amino acids: CSARRGPEQFF. The CDR3 DNA follows: TGCAGTGCTAGAAGAGGGCCTGAGCAGTTCTTC. V usage is TRBV20-1 and J usage is TRBJ2-1, with D perhaps TRBD2 (5 bases). CDR1 DFQATT and CDR2 SNEGSKA come from the germline V gene (reference sequence). The CDR3 consists of 11 residues. Between the trimmed V and J ends, which lost 2 bases and 9 bases, there was a span of 8 bases.

This chain connects TRBV27 to TRBJ2-4, with 9 bases that match TRBD2. Germline CDR1 MNHEY, CDR2 SMNVEV (reference sequence). The V gene end was trimmed by 5 bases and the J gene end by 14 bases; junction bases not matched to a gene: 10. The CDR3 runs to 13 residues. The CDR3 is CASSLTSSGNKYF. For the CDR3, the DNA is TGTGCCAGCAGTCTAACTTCTAGCGGGAATAAGTACTTC.

This chain connects TRBV7-2 to TRBJ1-5, with D hard to call. The CDR3 runs to 13 residues. V lost 1 base to trimming and J lost 4 bases, with 5 bases between them. Germline-derived CDR1 and CDR2 are SGHTA and FQGNSA. The CDR3 loop is CASSLGVNQPQHF. The CDR3, as DNA: TGTGCCAGCAGCTTAGGCGTGAATCAGCCCCAGCATTTT.

V gene TRBV28 combines with J gene TRBJ2-7; weak D call: TRBD2 (6 bases). The V end lost 5 bases, the J end lost 0 bases, and 14 bases lay between the germline ends. CDR1 is MDHEN and CDR2 is SYDVKM in the germline V gene. CDR3 length: 15 amino acids. CDR3 sequence (DNA): TGTGCCAGCAGTACCCTTGGCGGGGTCTCCTACGAGCAGTACTTC. Translating it yields CASSTLGGVSYEQYF.

This clone was found once. The V gene is TRBV28, the J gene TRBJ2-3; 8 bases align to TRBD2. The CDR3 extends over 17 amino acids. The ends lost 5 bases at V and 0 bases at J; junction bases unmatched: 10. Germline V gene sequence: CDR1 MDHEN, CDR2 SYDVKM. CDR3 loop: CASSQTGSGTSTDTQYF. The CDR3 bases are TGTGCCAGCAGTCAAACTGGTAGCGGGACTAGCACAGATACGCAGTATTTT.